The entry that follows covers one TCR beta chain sequence. Its antigen is currently unknown. The data were taken from a study of shared clonotypes between healthy human individuals. Study as a whole: A donor's plate count was three for CD4 naive and three for CD4 memory; CD8 naive had two and CD8 memory one. Study-level results: The donor pool, a small one, limited the genetic and exposure-history diversity represented. Memory subsets generally showed smaller estimated richness than naive subsets did.

Original processing methods: ImmunoSEQ yielded junction-only sequences lacking quality scores, so filtering differed. Generated by immunoSEQ multiplex PCR, the TCRdb table keeps only in-frame clones and is missing some. V, J and clone size are those of that table, while D and trimming were read from the DNA. Altogether some 1.5 million clones are present, approximately 98% being singletons, with the ten largest covering about 0.42%. J lost 6 bases, V lost 5 bases, and 8 bases had no gene match. The CDR3 sequence is 15 residues long. CDR1 is MNHEY and CDR2 is SVGAGI in the germline V gene. The sequenced material came from naive CD4+ T cells sorted from blood. Subset indicated: CD45RA+ positively selected. The chain employs TRBV6-5 and TRBJ2-7; 12 bases are a match to TRBD2. The clonotype originates from a man aged 30 to 39 in good health. The CDR3 here is CASSQTTSGSSEQYF. CDR3 nucleotides: TGTGCCAGCAGTCAGACGACTAGCGGGAGCTCCGAGCAGTACTTC.